Listed below are T cell receptor beta chains from one sample, sequenced in a study of CD4 T cells in relation to SARS-CoV-2 and coronaviruses. Assay used: immunoSEQ multiplex PCR; TCRdb lists only in-frame clones, some missing. The table has approximately 70,000 clones, just over 90% seen once; the top ten hold 0.2% to 0.25%. The source material was naive CD4+ T cells from PBMCs. Receptor source: a human donor in good health. The conserved cysteine and the conserved F or W are not part of the CDR3 here. Each record gives: V gene, J gene, CDR3 protein.

TRBV30	TRBJ2-5	AWSASRVFREETQY
TRBV6-2/TRBV6-3	TRBJ2-3	ASSSTSGGTDTQY
TRBV6-5	TRBJ2-7	ASRNSGGPYEQY
TRBV7-9	TRBJ1-4	ASSLGQNNEKLF
TRBV5-5	TRBJ2-7	ASSLPGPYEQY
TRBV7-9	TRBJ1-1	ASTSTGVAF
TRBV30	TRBJ2-1	AWIRQVNNEQF
TRBV9	TRBJ2-3	ASSVVTDTQY
TRBV19	TRBJ2-6	ASSVGGANVLT
TRBV7-2	TRBJ2-7	ASSLAVRVYEQY
TRBV12-3/TRBV12-4	TRBJ1-2	ASSLRDHGYT
TRBV4-1	TRBJ1-2	ASSPVGGDYGYT
TRBV3-1/TRBV3-2	TRBJ1-2	ASSRTGVGYT
TRBV11-2	TRBJ2-2	ASSWRGLNTGELF
TRBV6-2/TRBV6-3	TRBJ2-5	ASSYSKRGAYAVQETQY
TRBV5-1	TRBJ2-3	ASSAGLAGSTDTQY
TRBV7-9	TRBJ1-4	ASNLQGSGEKLF
TRBV15	TRBJ2-6	ATSTRGSGANVLT
TRBV19	TRBJ1-5	ASSIDRRSQPQH
TRBV30	TRBJ1-2	AWSRRTGGHGYT
TRBV5-1	TRBJ2-7	ASSLGVGARSYEQY
TRBV28	TRBJ1-5	ASRTPNQPQH
TRBV27	TRBJ1-1	ASSFRDHEGEGTEAF
TRBV19	TRBJ1-1	ASSIYRDTEAF
TRBV5-1	TRBJ1-1	ASSLVLRDRGPFC
TRBV4-1	TRBJ2-3	ASSQEYWGTDTQY
TRBV19	TRBJ2-7	ASSRRAGTGVYEQY
TRBV5-1	TRBJ2-7	ASSGTGDEQY
TRBV18	TRBJ2-2	ASSPLEGTNTGELF